This T cell receptor (beta chain) was sequenced in a study of early T cells in non-severe SARS-CoV-2 infection. Across the whole study: The chains were unpaired, and the sequenced material was bulk RNA from unsorted whole blood. Study outcomes and limitations: Private and CD4 specificities were missed by VDJdb matching, which favored anti-spike CD8 responses.

CDR1 is DFQATT and CDR2 is SNEGSKA in the germline V gene (reference sequence). The CDR3 spans 13 residues. The germline V and J ends were trimmed by 8 bases and 6 bases, with 14 bases remaining between them. For this clonotype: Its antigen is unknown.

The protocol attached unique molecular identifiers to individual cDNA molecules. TCRdb analysed the 5' RACE reads with MiXCR anew, one entry per CDR3 protein. The sample lists tens of thousands of distinct CDR3 sequences; around 16% were seen once. The sequencing used whole blood, collected at baseline. This receptor was taken from an adult who was a healthcare worker with PCR-confirmed SARS-CoV-2 infection or an uninfected control (not recorded which). V and J are TRBV20-1 and TRBJ1-6; D remains ambiguous. CDR3 sequence reads: CSCRGLLNSPLHF. In nucleotides, the CDR3 is TGCAGTTGTAGAGGGCTTCTTAATTCACCCCTCCACTTT.